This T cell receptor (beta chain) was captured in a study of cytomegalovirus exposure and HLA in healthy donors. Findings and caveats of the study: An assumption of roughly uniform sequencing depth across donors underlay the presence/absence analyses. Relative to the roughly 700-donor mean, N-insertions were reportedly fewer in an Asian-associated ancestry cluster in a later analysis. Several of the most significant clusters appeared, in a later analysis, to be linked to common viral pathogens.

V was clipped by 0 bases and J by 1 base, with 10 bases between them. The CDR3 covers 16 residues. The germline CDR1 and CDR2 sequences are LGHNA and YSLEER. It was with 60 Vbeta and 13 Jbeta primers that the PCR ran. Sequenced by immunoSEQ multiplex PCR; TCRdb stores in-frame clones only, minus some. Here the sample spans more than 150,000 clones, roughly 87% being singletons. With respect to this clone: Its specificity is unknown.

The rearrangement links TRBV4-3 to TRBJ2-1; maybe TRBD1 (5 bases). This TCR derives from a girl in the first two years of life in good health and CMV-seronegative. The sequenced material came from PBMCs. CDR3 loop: CASSQDRRASYNEQFF. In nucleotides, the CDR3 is TGCGCCAGCAGCCAAGATCGCAGGGCATCCTACAATGAGCAGTTCTTC.